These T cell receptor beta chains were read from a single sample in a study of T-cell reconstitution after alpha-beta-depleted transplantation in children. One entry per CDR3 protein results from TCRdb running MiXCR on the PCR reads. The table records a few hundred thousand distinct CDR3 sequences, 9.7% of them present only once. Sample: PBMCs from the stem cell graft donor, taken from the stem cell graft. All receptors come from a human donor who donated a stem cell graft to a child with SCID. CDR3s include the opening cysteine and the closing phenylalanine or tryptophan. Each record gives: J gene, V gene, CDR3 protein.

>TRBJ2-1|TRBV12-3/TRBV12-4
CASSQGLAPHNEQFF
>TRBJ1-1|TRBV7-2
CASSAGGPEAFF
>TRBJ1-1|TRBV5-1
CASREQGRGEAFF
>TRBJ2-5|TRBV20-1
CSARVIQGETQYF
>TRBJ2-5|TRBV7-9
CASSLGIQETQYF
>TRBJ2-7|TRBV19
CASSFRDSIPRSYEQYF
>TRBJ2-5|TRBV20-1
CSAFLETQYF
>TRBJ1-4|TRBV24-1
CATRAADNEKLFF
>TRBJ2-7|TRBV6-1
CASSPRLAGGLYEQYF
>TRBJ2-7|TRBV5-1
CASSHTGSVYEQYF
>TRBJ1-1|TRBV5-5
CASSHIQGRTEAFF
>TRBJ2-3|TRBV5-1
CASSLDGKRTDTQYF
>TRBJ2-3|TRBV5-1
CASSLSPPSRLTDTQYF
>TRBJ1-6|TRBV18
CASSPSTGYNSPLHF
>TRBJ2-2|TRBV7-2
CASRGAGSGELFF
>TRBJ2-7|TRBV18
CASSPNSGGFSYEQYF
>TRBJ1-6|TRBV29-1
CSVATANNSPLHF
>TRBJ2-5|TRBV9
CASSVGTGVRQETQYF
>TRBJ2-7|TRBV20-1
CSARAGTKTYEQYF
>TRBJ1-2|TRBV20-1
CSATGTPYGYTF
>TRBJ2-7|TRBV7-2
CASSFHIGVISYEQYF
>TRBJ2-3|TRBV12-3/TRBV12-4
CASSHTVPGTDTQYF
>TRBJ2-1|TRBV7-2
CASTLGLKLYYNEQFF
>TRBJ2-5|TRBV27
CASSPNPGGETQYF
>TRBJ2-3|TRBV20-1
CSARADRDTQYF
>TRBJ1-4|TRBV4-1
CASSSDRVNEKLFF
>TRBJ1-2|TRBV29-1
CSVEVSLLRAF
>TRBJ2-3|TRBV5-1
CASTASGASTDTQYF
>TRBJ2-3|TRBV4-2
CASSLTGDGTDTQYF
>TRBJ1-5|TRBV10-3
CAISGGSNQPQHF
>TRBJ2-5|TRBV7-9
CASSLDGSRGMRTQYF
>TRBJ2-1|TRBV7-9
CASSLEGQYNEQFF
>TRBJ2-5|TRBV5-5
CASSLGPPQETQYF
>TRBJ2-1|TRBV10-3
CAISVSWDSPYNEQFF
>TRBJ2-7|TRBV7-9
CASSSFQTGPYEQYF
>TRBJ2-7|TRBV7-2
CAAGAGGFAEQYF
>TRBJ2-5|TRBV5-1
CASSWGQAQETQYF
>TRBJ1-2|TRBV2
CASSRVAGYGYTF
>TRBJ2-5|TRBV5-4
CASSLSSGGARETQYF
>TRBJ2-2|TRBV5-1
CASSPRDRGDTGELFF
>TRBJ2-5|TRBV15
CATSRDTAGEETQYF
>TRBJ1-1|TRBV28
CASSPPRAGNTEAFF
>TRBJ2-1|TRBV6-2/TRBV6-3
CASSYSRLAGASSSYNEQFF
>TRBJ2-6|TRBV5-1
CASSFSVSGANVLTF
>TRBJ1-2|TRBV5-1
CASSLETGQGGYTF
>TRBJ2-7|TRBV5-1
CASSLGGQGAHEQYF
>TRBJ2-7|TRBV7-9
CASSRTGMSYEQYF
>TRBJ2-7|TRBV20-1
CSAAFAGGIGYEQYF
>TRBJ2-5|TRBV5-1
CASSSNLVGETQSF
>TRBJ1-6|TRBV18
CASSPPTGNSPLHF
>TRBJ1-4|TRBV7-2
CASSSSFYLHEKLFF
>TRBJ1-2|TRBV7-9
CASSLWPGGYGYTF
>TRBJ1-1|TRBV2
CASTAEGTEAFF
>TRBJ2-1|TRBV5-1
CASSRQTSGGAYNEQFF
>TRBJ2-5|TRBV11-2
CASSLDPVALDRTQYF
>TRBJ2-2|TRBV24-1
CATSVEGFAGELFF
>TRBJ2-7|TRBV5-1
CASTDRDRGSYEQYF
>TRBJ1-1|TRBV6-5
CASSYRGTRTPEAFF
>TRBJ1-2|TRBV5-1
CASSLDLTGSGYTF
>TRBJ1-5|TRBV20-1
CSAFGGGIGQPQHF